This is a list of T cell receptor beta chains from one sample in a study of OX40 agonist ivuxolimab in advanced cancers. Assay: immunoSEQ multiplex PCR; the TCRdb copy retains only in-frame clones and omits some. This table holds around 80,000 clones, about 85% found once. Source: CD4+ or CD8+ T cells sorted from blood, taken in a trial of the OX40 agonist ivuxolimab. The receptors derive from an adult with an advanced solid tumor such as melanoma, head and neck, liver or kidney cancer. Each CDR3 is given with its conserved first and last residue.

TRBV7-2,CASSLARSGGRRGELFF
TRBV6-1,CASSPIRDTQYF
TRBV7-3,CASSLTGDLYEQYF
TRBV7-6,CASSGRAGGNSPLHF
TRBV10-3,CAISGGQGASGSGYTF
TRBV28,CASSDSRGVTGELFF
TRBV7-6,CASSLWDTNSPLHF
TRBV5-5,CASSLEVQGPGHTIYF
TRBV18,CASSPQEGPEAFF
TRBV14,CASSQGDRTAYEQYF
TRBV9,CASSVVGGQETQYF
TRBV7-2,CASSWDRVNTEAFF
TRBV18,CASSPPGVNTEAFF
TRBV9,CASSGGAGLGTEAFF
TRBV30,CAWSQLGIGELFF
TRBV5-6,CASRGWGDDTQYF